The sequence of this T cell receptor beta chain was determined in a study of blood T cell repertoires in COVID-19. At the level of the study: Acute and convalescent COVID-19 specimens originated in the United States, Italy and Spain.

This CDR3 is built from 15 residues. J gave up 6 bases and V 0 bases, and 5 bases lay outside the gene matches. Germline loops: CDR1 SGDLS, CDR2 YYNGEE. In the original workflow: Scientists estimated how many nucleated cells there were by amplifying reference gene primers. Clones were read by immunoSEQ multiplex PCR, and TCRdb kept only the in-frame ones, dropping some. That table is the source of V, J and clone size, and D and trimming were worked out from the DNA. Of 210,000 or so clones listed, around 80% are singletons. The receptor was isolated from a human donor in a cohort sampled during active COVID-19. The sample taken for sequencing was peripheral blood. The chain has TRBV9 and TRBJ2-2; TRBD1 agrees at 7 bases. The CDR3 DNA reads TGTGCCAGCAGCGTAGCTGGACAGGTTTCCGGGGAGCTGTTTTTT. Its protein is CASSVAGQVSGELFF.